The present TCR beta chain was sequenced within a study of T cells in localized non-small cell lung cancer. CDR1 is KGHSH, CDR2 LQKENI, per germline. This CDR3 has 13 residues. Trimming took 2 bases from V and 6 from J, leaving 10 bases between them. Of note for this clone: Its antigen is not known.

Data came from immunoSEQ multiplex PCR; TCRdb stores just in-frame clones and leaves some out. The sample includes around 15,000 clones, 90% seen only once; the top ten take 1.2%. Whole-study results and caveats: As only one tumor region underwent sequencing, heterogeneity remains possible. A median around 57 of the top 100 tumor clones appeared in adjacent lung. Longer overall survival was associated with a higher density of T cells in the blood. Compared with tumor, uninvolved adjacent lung displayed greater T cell clonality, ranking highest overall.

The sequencing here drew on peripheral blood mononuclear cells, taken before any cancer treatment. The V and J genes are TRBV18 and TRBJ1-2; D unclear. This clonotype was sampled from a woman aged 40-69 years with stage III lung adenocarcinoma. The CDR3 is CASSPEEVDGYTF. DNA for the CDR3: TGTGCCAGCTCACCAGAGGAGGTGGATGGCTACACCTTC.